At least ten counts were recorded for the clone carrying this T cell receptor beta chain. Its cognate antigen is unknown. Each CDR3 protein is one row after TCRdb ran MiXCR on the 5' RACE reads. This sample has about 84,000 distinct CDR3 sequences, with over 9% found just once. This sample stems from a study of neurological immune-mediated disorders. Trimming removed 5 bases from V and 0 bases from J, with 15 bases in between. The germline CDR1 and CDR2 sequences are SGHRS and YFSETQ. CDR3 length equals 16 residues. General study findings and limits: Patients with HTLV-1-associated myelopathy had the highest level of TCR clonal expansion, whereas patients with multiple sclerosis had the lowest level, falling beneath the level found in healthy controls. Private repertoires in all groups were suggested, as expanded clones shared no CDR3 amino acid sequences across subjects.

The sequenced sample was PBMCs. The rearrangement uses TRBV5-1 and TRBJ1-3; no clear D. The sequence derives from a man in his forties in good health. The CDR3 region is CASRTTAEGSGNTIYF. DNA of the CDR3: TGCGCCAGCAGAACCACCGCAGAGGGCTCTGGAAACACCATATATTTT.